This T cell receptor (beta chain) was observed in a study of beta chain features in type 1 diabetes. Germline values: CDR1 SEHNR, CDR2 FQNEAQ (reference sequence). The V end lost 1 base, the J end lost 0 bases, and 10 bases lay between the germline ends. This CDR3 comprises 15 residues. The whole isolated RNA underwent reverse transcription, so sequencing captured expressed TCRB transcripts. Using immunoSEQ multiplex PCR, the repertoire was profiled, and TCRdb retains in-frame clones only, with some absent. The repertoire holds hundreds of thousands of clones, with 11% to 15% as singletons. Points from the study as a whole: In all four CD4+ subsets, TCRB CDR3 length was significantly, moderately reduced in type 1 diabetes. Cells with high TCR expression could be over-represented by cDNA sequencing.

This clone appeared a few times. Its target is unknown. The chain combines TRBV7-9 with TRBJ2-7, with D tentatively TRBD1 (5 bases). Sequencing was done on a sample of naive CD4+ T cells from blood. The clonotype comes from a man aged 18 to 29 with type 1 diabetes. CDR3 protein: CASSLEGHLSYEQYF. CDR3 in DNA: TGTGCCAGCAGCTTAGAAGGACACCTCTCCTACGAGCAGTACTTC.